Each of the 10 T cell receptor beta chains below was sequenced from the same sample in a study of blood T cell repertoires in COVID-19 (dated by TCRdb to 2018 to 2020). The library came from the immunoSEQ multiplex PCR assay. In its TCRdb copy, this immuneACCESS table keeps in-frame sequences only and misses some clones. Where compared with another copy, unresolved V genes explain less than half of these, and the others have no known cause. A total of around 99,000 clones appear in this sample, 90% to 95% of them only once. Of the sample, roughly 1.2% is held by the ten largest clones. The sequenced sample was peripheral blood. The receptor set was obtained from a woman under 40 with acute or convalescent COVID-19.

This chain's CDR3 is CASRAQGVAFF. CDR3 nucleotides: TGTGCCAGCAGGGCTCAGGGGGTAGCTTTCTTT. The J gene is TRBJ1-1, the V gene TRBV14; 7 bases are a match to TRBD1. The length of the CDR3 is 11 residues. V lost 6 bases and J lost 10; bases outside the gene matches: 5. The germline V gene encodes CDR1 SGHDN and CDR2 FVKESK.

The chain uses TRBV6-5 and TRBJ2-6; 7 bases line up with TRBD1. Germline CDR1 and CDR2: MNHEY and SVGAGI. Losses at the gene ends were 9 bases for V and 1 base for J; bases not matched to a gene: 3. The CDR3 consists of 14 residues. CDR3 sequence reads: CARKQGSGANVLTF. The CDR3 coding sequence is TGTGCCAGAAAACAGGGGTCTGGGGCCAACGTCCTGACTTTC.

The chain uses TRBV28 and TRBJ2-5, with 7 bases lining up with TRBD2. CDR3 length equals 15 residues. Trimming cost V 8 bases and J 2 bases; bases outside gene matches: 11. Germline V gene lookup returns CDR1 MDHEN and CDR2 SYDVKM. CDR3 amino acids: CASGILRENQETQYF. The CDR3 DNA sequence: TGTGCCAGCGGGATCCTGCGGGAGAATCAAGAGACCCAGTACTTC.

The gene calls are TRBV5-1 and TRBJ2-5; TRBD1 is a possible D gene (6 bases). Germline V gene sequence: CDR1 SGHRS, CDR2 YFSETQ. CDR3 length equals 15 residues. Trimming took 3 bases from V and 5 from J, leaving 17 bases between them. The CDR3 loop reads CASSSEGRGYETQYF. The CDR3 nucleotides are TGCGCCAGCAGCTCCGAGGGCAGGGGATACGAGACCCAGTACTTC.

This clone was counted only a few times. This sequence joins TRBV7-2 and TRBJ2-5; D is possibly TRBD2 (7 bases). V was trimmed by 1 base and J by 10 bases, leaving 19 bases between them. Germline V gene sequence: CDR1 SGHTA, CDR2 FQGNSA. The CDR3 extends over 15 amino acids. The CDR3 reads CASSLDPGGWEGQYF. DNA of the CDR3: TGTGCCAGCAGCTTAGATCCGGGGGGCTGGGAGGGCCAGTACTTC.

This rearrangement joins TRBV30 to TRBJ1-1; perhaps TRBD1 as D (5 bases). V dropped 0 bases and J dropped 1 base, with 6 bases sitting between them. The CDR3 has 13 residues. Germline CDR1 GTSNPN, CDR2 SVGIG (reference sequence). CDR3 DNA: TGTGCCTGGAGTGTACAGGAGAACACTGAAGCTTTCTTT. This translates into CAWSVQENTEAFF.

This chain joins TRBV18 and TRBJ1-2, with 10 nucleotides matching TRBD1. After removal of 6 bases from V and 6 bases from J, the junction contained 10 bases not matched to a gene. CDR1 and CDR2 from the germline V gene are KGHSH and LQKENI. The CDR3 loop spans 15 amino acids. The CDR3 DNA sequence: TGTGCCAGCTCGCGGGACAGGGGCGAGTCGGATGGCTACACCTTC. This sequence encodes CASSRDRGESDGYTF.

The V call is TRBV7-3, the J call TRBJ1-2; 8 bases agree with TRBD1. The CDR3 runs to 15 residues. Germline loops: CDR1 SGHTA, CDR2 FQGTGA. The V segment lost 5 bases and the J segment 4 bases; nucleotides outside the gene matches: 9. In DNA form, the CDR3 reads TGTGCCAGCAGCCGAATCGACAGGGGCCTCTATGGCTACACCTTC. Encoded protein: CASSRIDRGLYGYTF. The entire variable domain, with the rest obtained from reference TRBV7-3 and TRBJ1-2, is as follows: GAGVSQTPSNKVTEKGKYVELRCDPISGHTALYWYRQSLGQGPEFLIYFQGTGAADDSGLPNDRFFAVRPEGSVSTLKIQRTERGDSAVYLCASSRIDRGLYGYTFGSGTRLTVV.

The rearrangement uses TRBV30 and TRBJ1-5, with 8 nucleotides matching TRBD1. Trimming at V came to 2 bases and at J to 4 bases, leaving 10 bases not matched to a gene. Germline V lookup: CDR1 GTSNPN, CDR2 SVGIG (reference sequence). The CDR3 runs to 16 residues. CDR3 in DNA: TGTGCCTGGAGTCCTACCGACAGGGGCAATAATCAGCCCCAGCATTTT. As protein: CAWSPTDRGNNQPQHF.

V and J are TRBV9 and TRBJ2-1; 7 nucleotides align to TRBD1. The CDR3 totals 13 residues. Unmatched junction bases numbered 3, after V lost 9 bases and J lost 0 bases. Per the germline V gene, CDR1 is SGDLS and CDR2 is YYNGEE. The CDR3 bases are TGTGCCACAGGGGGTAGCTCCTACAATGAGCAGTTCTTC. Its protein is CATGGSSYNEQFF.